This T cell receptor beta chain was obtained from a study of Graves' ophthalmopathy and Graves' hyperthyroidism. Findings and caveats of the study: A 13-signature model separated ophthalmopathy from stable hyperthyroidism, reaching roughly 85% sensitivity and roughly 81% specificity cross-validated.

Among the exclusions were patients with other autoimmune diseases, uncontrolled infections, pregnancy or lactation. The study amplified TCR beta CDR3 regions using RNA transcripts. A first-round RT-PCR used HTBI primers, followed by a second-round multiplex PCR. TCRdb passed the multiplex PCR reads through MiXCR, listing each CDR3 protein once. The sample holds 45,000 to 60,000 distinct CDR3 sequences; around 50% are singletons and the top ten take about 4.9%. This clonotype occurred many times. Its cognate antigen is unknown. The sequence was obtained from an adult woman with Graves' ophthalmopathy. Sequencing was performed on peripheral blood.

This CDR3 reads CASITPGQGEQYF. For the CDR3, the DNA is TGTGCCAGCATAACACCGGGACAGGGGGAGCAGTACTTC. This rearrangement joins TRBV6-2 or TRBV6-3 to TRBJ2-7, with 10 bases matching TRBD1. The CDR3 loop spans 13 amino acids. Unmatched junction bases numbered 7, after V lost 7 bases and J lost 7 bases. Germline lookup yields CDR1 MNHEY and CDR2 SVGEGT.